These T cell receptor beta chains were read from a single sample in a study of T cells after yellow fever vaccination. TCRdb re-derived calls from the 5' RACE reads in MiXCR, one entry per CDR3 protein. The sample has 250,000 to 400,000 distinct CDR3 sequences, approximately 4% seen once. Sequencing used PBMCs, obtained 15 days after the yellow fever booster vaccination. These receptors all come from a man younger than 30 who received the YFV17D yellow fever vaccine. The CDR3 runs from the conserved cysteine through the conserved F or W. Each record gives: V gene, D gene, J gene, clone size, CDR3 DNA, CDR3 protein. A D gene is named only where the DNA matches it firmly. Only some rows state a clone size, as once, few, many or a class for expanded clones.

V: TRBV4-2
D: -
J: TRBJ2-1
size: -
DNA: TGTGCCAGCAGCCATTCGGACAGTCCCTACAATGAGCAGTTCTTC
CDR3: CASSHSDSPYNEQFF

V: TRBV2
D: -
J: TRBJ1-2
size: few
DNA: TGTGCCAGCAGTGTACAGTCATATGGCTACACCTTC
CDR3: CASSVQSYGYTF

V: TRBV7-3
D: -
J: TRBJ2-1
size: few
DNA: TGTGCCAGCAGCGCCGGAGGGCGGGTGGCGGGAGAGCAGTTCTTC
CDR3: CASSAGGRVAGEQFF

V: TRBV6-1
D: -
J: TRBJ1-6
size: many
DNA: TGTGCCAGCAGTGATATGGCCGGGACGGGCAATTCACCCCTCCACTTT
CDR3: CASSDMAGTGNSPLHF

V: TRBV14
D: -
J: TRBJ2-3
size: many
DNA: TGTGCCAGCAGCCCGGCAGGGGTAATAGATACGCAGTATTTT
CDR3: CASSPAGVIDTQYF

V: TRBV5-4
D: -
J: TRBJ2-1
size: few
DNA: TGTGCCAGCAGTCGCCTGGAGAGCTCCTACAATGAGCAGTTCTTC
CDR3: CASSRLESSYNEQFF

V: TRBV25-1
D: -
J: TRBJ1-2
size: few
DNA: TGTGCCAGCAGTGACGCTCGAGGGAGAGGCTACACCTTC
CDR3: CASSDARGRGYTF

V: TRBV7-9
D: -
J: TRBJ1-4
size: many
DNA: TGTGCCAGCAGCTTAGCAGGGAATGAAAAACTGTTTTTT
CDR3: CASSLAGNEKLFF

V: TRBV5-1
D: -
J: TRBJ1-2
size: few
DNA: TGCGCCAGCAGCTTGGGACAGGATGGCTACACCTTC
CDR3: CASSLGQDGYTF

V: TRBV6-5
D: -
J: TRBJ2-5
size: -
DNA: TGTGCCAGCAGGAGGGTCCCAGGGGCGGGAGAGACCCAGTACTTC
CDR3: CASRRVPGAGETQYF

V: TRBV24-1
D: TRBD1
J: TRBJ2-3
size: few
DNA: TGTGCCACCAGTGATTTCGGACAGGGATTCACAGATACGCAGTATTTT
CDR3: CATSDFGQGFTDTQYF

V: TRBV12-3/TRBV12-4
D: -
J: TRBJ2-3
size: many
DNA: TGTGCCAGCAGTTTATTACTAGCTGGAGATACGCAGTATTTT
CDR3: CASSLLLAGDTQYF

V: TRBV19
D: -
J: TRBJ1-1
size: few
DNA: TGTGCCAGTAGCGGGCACAGGGTAGGGGGATACATGAACACTGAAGCTTTCTTT
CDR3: CASSGHRVGGYMNTEAFF

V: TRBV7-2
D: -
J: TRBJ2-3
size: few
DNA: TGTGCCAGCAGCTTACTCTGGGATACGCAGTATTTT
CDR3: CASSLLWDTQYF

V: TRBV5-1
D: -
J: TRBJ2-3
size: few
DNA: TGCGCCAGCAGCTTGGCCCGCGGGGGCCCTGTTGGGGCAGATACGCAGTATTTT
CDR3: CASSLARGGPVGADTQYF

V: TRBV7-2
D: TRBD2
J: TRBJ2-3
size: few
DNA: TGTGCCAGCAGCCTCCAGAGTACTAGCGGGGGGGTGACAGATACGCAGTATTTT
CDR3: CASSLQSTSGGVTDTQYF

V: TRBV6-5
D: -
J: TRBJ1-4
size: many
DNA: TGTGCCAGCAGTTACTACGTGGGCGAAAAACTGTTTTTT
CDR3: CASSYYVGEKLFF

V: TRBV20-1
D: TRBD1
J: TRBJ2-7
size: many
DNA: TGCAGTGCTAGCCTAGGGACAGGGGACCCCTACGAGCAGTACTTC
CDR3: CSASLGTGDPYEQYF

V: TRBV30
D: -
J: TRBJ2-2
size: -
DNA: TGTGCCTGGAGTGCAGGGGCCGGGGAGCTGTTTTTT
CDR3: CAWSAGAGELFF

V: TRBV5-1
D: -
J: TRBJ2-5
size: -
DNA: TGCGCCAGCAGGTTGGACACCCAAGAGACCCAGTACTTC
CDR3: CASRLDTQETQYF

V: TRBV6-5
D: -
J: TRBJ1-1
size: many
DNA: TGTGCCAGCAGTTACGGGCGGGGGAACACTGAAGCTTTCTTT
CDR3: CASSYGRGNTEAFF

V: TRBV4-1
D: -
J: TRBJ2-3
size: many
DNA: TGCGCCAGCAGCCAAGGGGCGGATACGCAGTATTTT
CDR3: CASSQGADTQYF

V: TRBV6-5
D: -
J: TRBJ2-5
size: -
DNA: TGTGCCAGCAGTTACTCCGACCGTCGAGAGACCCAGTACTTC
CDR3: CASSYSDRRETQYF

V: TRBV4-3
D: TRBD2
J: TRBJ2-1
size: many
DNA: TGCGCCAGCAGCCAAGTTCGACTAAGCGGGGGGCCCCACCGAAATGAGCAGTTCTTC
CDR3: CASSQVRLSGGPHRNEQFF

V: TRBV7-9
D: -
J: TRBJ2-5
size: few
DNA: TGTGCCAGCAGCTCGGCGGGGATAACCGGTGGGACCCAGTACTTC
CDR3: CASSSAGITGGTQYF

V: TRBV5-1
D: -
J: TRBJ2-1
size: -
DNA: TGCGCCAGCAGCCTCCGGGACATTCCTTTGGGTGAGCAGTTCTTC
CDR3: CASSLRDIPLGEQFF

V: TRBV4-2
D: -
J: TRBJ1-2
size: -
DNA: TGTGCCAGCAGCCAAGACAGGGGCTACACCTTC
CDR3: CASSQDRGYTF

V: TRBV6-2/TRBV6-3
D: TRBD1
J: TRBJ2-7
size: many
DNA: TGTGCCAGCGAGAGGGGACCGGGACAGGGGGTCTACGAGCAGTACTTC
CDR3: CASERGPGQGVYEQYF

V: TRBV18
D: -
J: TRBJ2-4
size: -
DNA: TGTGCCAGCTCACCAGTTGAAGACAACTTAGCCAAAAACATTCAGTACTTC
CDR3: CASSPVEDNLAKNIQYF

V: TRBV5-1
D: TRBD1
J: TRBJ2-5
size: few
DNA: TGCGCCAGCAGCAAGAAGGACAGGCTAGAGACCCAGTACTTC
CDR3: CASSKKDRLETQYF

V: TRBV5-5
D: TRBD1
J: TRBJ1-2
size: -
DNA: TGTGCCAGCAGCCAGACAGGGTTGAATGGCTACACCTTC
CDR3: CASSQTGLNGYTF

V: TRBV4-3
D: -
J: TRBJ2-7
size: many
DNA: TGCGCCAGCAGCCAAGAACACGGTGCCTACGAGCAGTACTTC
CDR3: CASSQEHGAYEQYF

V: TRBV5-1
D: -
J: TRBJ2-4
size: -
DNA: TGCGCCAGCGCCGCAGGGGGGGAGAACATTCAGTACTTC
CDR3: CASAAGGENIQYF

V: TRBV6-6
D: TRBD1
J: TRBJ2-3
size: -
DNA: TGTGCCAGCAGTACGCGAGGGGGACAGGGATCAGATACGCAGTATTTT
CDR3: CASSTRGGQGSDTQYF

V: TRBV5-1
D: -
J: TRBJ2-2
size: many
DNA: TGCGCCAGCAGCTGGACCGGATTGGACACCGGGGAGCTGTTTTTT
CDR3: CASSWTGLDTGELFF

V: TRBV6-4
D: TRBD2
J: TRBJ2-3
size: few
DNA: TGTGCCAGCAGTCAACTAGCGGGGGAGGGCACAGATACGCAGTATTTT
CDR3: CASSQLAGEGTDTQYF

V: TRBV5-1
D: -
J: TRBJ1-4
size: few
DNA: TGCGCCAGCAGCTCTGGACCCCTCGCAACTAATGAAAAACTGTTTTTT
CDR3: CASSSGPLATNEKLFF

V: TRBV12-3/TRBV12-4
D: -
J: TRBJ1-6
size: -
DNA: TGTGCCAGCAGTTTTGGGCGGCGAAAAGCAGATTCACCCCTCCACTTT
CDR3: CASSFGRRKADSPLHF

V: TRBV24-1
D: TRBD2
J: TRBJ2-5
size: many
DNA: TGTGCCACCAGTGATTGGACTAGCAGGGGAGAGACCCAGTACTTC
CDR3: CATSDWTSRGETQYF

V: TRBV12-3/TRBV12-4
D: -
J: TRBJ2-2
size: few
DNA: TGTGCCAGCAGGTCCTACAGAGGCACCGGGGAGCTGTTTTTT
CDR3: CASRSYRGTGELFF

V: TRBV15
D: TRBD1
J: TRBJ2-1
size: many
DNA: TGTGCCACCAGCGAGGGGTGGGACAGGGGGGGCAATGAGCAGTTCTTC
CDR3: CATSEGWDRGGNEQFF

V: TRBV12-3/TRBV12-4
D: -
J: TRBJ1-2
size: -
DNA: TGTGCCAGCAGTTCCCCGGCAGCGAACTATGGCTACACCTTC
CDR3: CASSSPAANYGYTF

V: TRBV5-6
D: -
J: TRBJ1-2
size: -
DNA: TGTGCCAGCAGCTGGAGAGGGGGGAGCTATGGCTACACCTTC
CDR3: CASSWRGGSYGYTF

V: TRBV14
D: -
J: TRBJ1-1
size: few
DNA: TGTGCCAGCAGCCAAGTTACAAGAAACACTGAAGCTTTCTTT
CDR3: CASSQVTRNTEAFF

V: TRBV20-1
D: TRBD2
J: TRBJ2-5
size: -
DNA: TGCAGTGCTAGACTAGCGGGTGGGGCACGACAAGAGACCCAGTACTTC
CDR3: CSARLAGGARQETQYF

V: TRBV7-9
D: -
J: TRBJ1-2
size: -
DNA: TGTGCCAGCAGCGCGACCGGGACGGCCTATGGCTACACCTTC
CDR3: CASSATGTAYGYTF

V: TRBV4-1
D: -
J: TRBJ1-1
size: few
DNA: TGCGCCAGCAGCCAATCCCCCAGTGGGACTGAAGCTTTCTTT
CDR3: CASSQSPSGTEAFF

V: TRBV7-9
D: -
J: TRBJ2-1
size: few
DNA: TGTGCCAGCAGCCCCCTGGGGCTACATGAGCAGTTCTTC
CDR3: CASSPLGLHEQFF

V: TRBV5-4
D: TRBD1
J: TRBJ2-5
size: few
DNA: TGTGCCAGCAGCAAATCCGGAGGACAGGGTGGGGAGACCCAGTACTTC
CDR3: CASSKSGGQGGETQYF

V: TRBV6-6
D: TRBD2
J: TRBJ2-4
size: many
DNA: TGTGCCAGCAGTACCGGGACTAGCGGTTTGAACATTCAGTACTTC
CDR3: CASSTGTSGLNIQYF

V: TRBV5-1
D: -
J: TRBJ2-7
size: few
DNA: TGCGCCAGCAGCTTGGCTTTAGACTACGAGCAGTACTTC
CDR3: CASSLALDYEQYF

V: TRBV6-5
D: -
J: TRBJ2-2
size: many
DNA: TGTGCCAGCAGTTACGAGGGGGGGGCCGACACCGGGGAGCTGTTTTTT
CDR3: CASSYEGGADTGELFF